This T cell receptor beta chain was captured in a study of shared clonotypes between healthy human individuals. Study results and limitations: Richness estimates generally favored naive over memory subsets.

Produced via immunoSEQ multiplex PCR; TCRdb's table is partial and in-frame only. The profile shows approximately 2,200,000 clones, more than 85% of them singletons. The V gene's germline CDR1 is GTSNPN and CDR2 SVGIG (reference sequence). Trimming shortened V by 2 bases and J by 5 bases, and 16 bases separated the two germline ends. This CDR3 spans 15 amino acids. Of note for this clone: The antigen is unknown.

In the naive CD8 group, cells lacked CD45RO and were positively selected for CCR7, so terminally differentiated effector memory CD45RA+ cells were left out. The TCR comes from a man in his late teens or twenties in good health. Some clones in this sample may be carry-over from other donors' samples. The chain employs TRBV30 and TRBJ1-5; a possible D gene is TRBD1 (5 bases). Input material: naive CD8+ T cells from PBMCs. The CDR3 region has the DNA TGTGCCTGGAGTTTCCCAGTGGGGGGTGATCAGCCCCAGCATTTT. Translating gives CAWSFPVGGDQPQHF.